Shown below are 20 T cell receptor beta chains from a single sample sequenced in a study of T cells in Graves' hyperthyroidism and ophthalmopathy. RNA transcripts served as the template for amplifying TCR beta CDR3 regions. The HTBI primer set served for first-round RT-PCR of the TCR CDR3. TCRdb ran MiXCR on the multiplex PCR reads and lists one entry per CDR3 protein. The sample holds 400,000 to 500,000 distinct CDR3 sequences; approximately 15% are singletons and the top ten take around 17%. Sequencing was carried out using blood. The origin of the receptors is a woman under 30 with Graves' hyperthyroidism.

This clonotype came up many times. The chain combines TRBV19 with TRBJ1-2, with D possibly TRBD1 on 5 matching bases. The CDR3 totals 11 residues. Germline CDR1 reads LNHDA; CDR2 reads SQIVND (reference sequence). Trimming took 6 bases from V and 7 from J, leaving 9 bases between them. For the CDR3, the DNA is TGTGCCAGTAGGCAGGGACTTGGCTACACCTTC. Its translation is CASRQGLGYTF.

This clonotype came up once. The rearrangement links TRBV11-3 to TRBJ1-1; 9 bases are shared with TRBD1. CDR1 and CDR2 from the germline V gene are SGHNT and YENEEA. Germline trimming cut 5 bases from V and 2 bases from J; bases unmatched to any gene: 3. The CDR3 has 14 amino acids. CDR3: CASSRQGVNTEAFF. The CDR3 DNA is TGTGCCAGCAGCCGACAGGGGGTAAACACTGAAGCTTTCTTT.

This clonotype has at least ten counts. The chain employs TRBV5-1 and TRBJ2-3; TRBD1 might be the D (6 bases). The CDR3 loop spans 14 amino acids. Germline CDR1 and CDR2: SGHRS and YFSETQ. Trimming stripped 4 bases from V and 3 bases from J, with 12 bases between. CDR3 in amino acids: CASSTEGGTDTQYF. The DNA for the CDR3 is TGCGCCAGCAGCACCGAAGGGGGAACAGATACGCAGTATTTT.

The chain links TRBV28 to TRBJ2-5; 10 nucleotides match TRBD2. The V segment lost 3 bases and the J segment 2 bases; nucleotides outside the gene matches: 6. Germline assignment: CDR1 MDHEN and CDR2 SYDVKM. The CDR3 consists of 16 residues. The CDR3 loop is CASSFAGLAQQETQYF. For the CDR3, the DNA is TGTGCCAGCAGTTTTGCGGGACTAGCGCAACAAGAGACCCAGTACTTC.

The chain recombines TRBV24-1 with TRBJ2-3; 10 positions match TRBD2. V trimming: 4 bases; J trimming: 4 bases; junction bases outside the gene matches: 4. The CDR3 runs 15 residues. Germline-derived CDR1 and CDR2 are KGHDR and SFDVKD. The CDR3 sequence is CATSDPLAGADTQYF. CDR3 DNA: TGTGCCACCAGTGACCCCCTAGCGGGGGCAGATACGCAGTATTTT.

This clonotype was found many times. The gene calls are TRBV9 and TRBJ2-1; 9 nucleotides line up with TRBD2. This CDR3 has 14 residues. The V and J ends lost 2 bases and 4 bases, in that order; junction bases with no gene match: 1. In germline, CDR1 is SGDLS, CDR2 YYNGEE. The DNA for the CDR3 is TGTGCCAGCAGCGTGACTAGCGGTTACAATGAGCAGTTCTTC. Translating gives CASSVTSGYNEQFF.

This clonotype was found many times. The rearrangement joins TRBV12-3 or TRBV12-4 to TRBJ2-7, with 10 positions matching TRBD2. The CDR3 is made up of 15 amino acids. Trimming removed 8 bases from V and 3 bases from J; junction bases left unmatched: 10. The CDR3 nucleotides read TGTGCCAGCCAGGGATGGACTAGCGGAGTCTACGAGCAGTACTTC. Translation gives CASQGWTSGVYEQYF.

This clonotype was observed a handful of times. CDR3 DNA sequence: TGTGCCAGTAGTATCTGGACAGGGAATGAAGCTTTCTTT. Protein product: CASSIWTGNEAFF. V and J are TRBV19 and TRBJ1-1; 8 positions agree with TRBD1. Germline-derived CDR1 and CDR2 are LNHDA and SQIVND (reference sequence). CDR3 length: 13 residues. J lost 7 bases, V lost 3 bases, and 4 bases had no gene match.

This clonotype was observed at least ten times. CDR3 sequence (DNA): TGTGCCAGCAGCCAAGGTGGGGGGCTTGATTCACCCCTCCACTTT. It codes for CASSQGGGLDSPLHF. The V gene is TRBV3-1, the J gene TRBJ1-6; D may be TRBD1 (6 bases). The CDR3 consists of 15 residues. V was cut by 1 base and J by 8 bases, with 12 bases left in between. CDR1 and CDR2 from the germline V gene are LGHDT and YNNKEL (reference sequence).

This chain connects TRBV19 to TRBJ2-3; either TRBD1 or TRBD2 may supply D (6 bases each). V gave up 3 bases and J gave up 4 bases, with 11 bases separating them. The CDR3 runs to 14 residues. From germline, CDR1 is LNHDA and CDR2 SQIVND (reference sequence). The CDR3 bases are TGTGCCAGTAGTATGACCGGGGGCCCAGATACGCAGTATTTT. Protein sequence: CASSMTGGPDTQYF.

This clonotype was seen repeatedly, ten times or more. This rearrangement joins TRBV3-1 to TRBJ1-2; no reliable D call. Germline values: CDR1 LGHDT, CDR2 YNNKEL (reference sequence). The V and J ends lost 4 bases and 0 bases respectively, with 18 bases between them. The CDR3 is 17 amino acids. This chain's CDR3 is CASSLRLGSLPNYGYTF. CDR3 in DNA: TGTGCCAGCAGCCTCCGACTTGGGTCCCTGCCTAACTATGGCTACACCTTC.

This clonotype was recorded many times. V is TRBV18 and J is TRBJ2-1; possibly TRBD1 for D (5 bases). Germline loops: CDR1 KGHSH, CDR2 LQKENI. CDR3 length: 14 residues. The ends were cut back, 6 bases at V and 11 bases at J, with 20 bases in the middle. The CDR3 sequence: CASSSSKDIIQQFF. CDR3 coding DNA: TGTGCCAGCTCCTCGTCTAAGGACATTATCCAGCAGTTCTTC.

This clonotype showed up many times. The genes are TRBV4-2 and TRBJ1-5; D not resolved. The germline V and J ends were trimmed by 0 bases and 6 bases, with 6 bases remaining between them. The CDR3 runs 13 residues. Germline V gene lookup returns CDR1 LGHNA and CDR2 YNFKEQ. This CDR3 is CASSQDPGQPQHF. The CDR3 bases are TGTGCCAGCAGCCAAGATCCGGGTCAGCCCCAGCATTTT.

The chain joins TRBV25-1 to TRBJ2-3; no clear D. The CDR3 is made up of 14 amino acids. Germline V gene lookup returns CDR1 MGHDK and CDR2 SYGVNS. The V gene lost 6 bases and the J gene lost 0 bases, with 10 bases spanning the gap. DNA of the CDR3: TGTGCCAGCAGGCCCCGGGCGAGCACAGATACGCAGTATTTT. Its protein is CASRPRASTDTQYF.

This clonotype was observed at least ten times. The chain carries TRBV5-1 and TRBJ2-2; 7 bases fit TRBD1. After removal of 0 bases from V and 2 bases from J, the junction contained 7 bases not matched to a gene. Germline CDR1 reads SGHRS; CDR2 reads YFSETQ. The CDR3 is 17 amino acids. CDR3 in amino acids: CASSLGRQGSNTGELFF. CDR3 sequence (DNA): TGCGCCAGCAGCTTGGGGCGACAGGGATCAAACACCGGGGAGCTGTTTTTT.

As for this clonotype: Being one base from a much bigger clone, this may be a read error. The chain has TRBV30 and TRBJ2-2, with D perhaps matching TRBD2 (5 bases). CDR3 size: 10 residues. Germline V gene sequence: CDR1 GTSNPN, CDR2 SVGIG (reference sequence). The CDR3 spells CASDTGDLFF. DNA for the CDR3: TGTGCCTCAGACACCGGGGATCTGTTTTTT.

This clonotype was seen at least ten times. The chain recombines TRBV30 with TRBJ1-6, with 9 positions matching TRBD1. After removal of 2 bases from V and 10 bases from J, the junction contained 9 bases not matched to a gene. This CDR3 spans 15 amino acids. CDR1 is GTSNPN, CDR2 SVGIG, per germline (reference sequence). The CDR3 here is CAWSLLDRGGSPLHF. CDR3 sequence (DNA): TGTGCCTGGAGTTTACTGGACAGGGGAGGATCACCCCTCCACTTT.

The CDR3 bases are TGTGCCAGCAGTTTATCATTAAGCCAGCCCCAGCATTTT. Its protein is CASSLSLSQPQHF. J is TRBJ1-5 and V is TRBV27; D not certain. The CDR3 covers 13 residues. V dropped 0 bases and J dropped 7 bases, with 7 bases sitting between them. Germline assignment: CDR1 MNHEY and CDR2 SMNVEV (reference sequence).

This clonotype showed up many times. The rearrangement joins TRBV7-8 to TRBJ2-1; D is possibly TRBD1 (6 bases). This CDR3 is 15 amino acids long. Trimming took 3 bases from V and 3 from J, leaving 12 bases between them. CDR1 SGHVS and CDR2 FQNEAQ come from the germline V gene. DNA of the CDR3: TGTGCCAGCAGCTTGAGCAGGGGCTTCTACAATGAGCAGTTCTTC. Translation: CASSLSRGFYNEQFF.

The chain carries TRBV24-1 and TRBJ2-3, with 13 bases matching TRBD2. The CDR3 is 18 amino acids. Germline-derived CDR1 and CDR2 are KGHDR and SFDVKD. Trimming at V came to 4 bases and at J to 4 bases, leaving 10 bases not matched to a gene. The CDR3 reads CATSEPTPLAGGADTQYF. The CDR3 DNA sequence: TGTGCCACCAGTGAACCTACCCCACTAGCGGGAGGGGCAGATACGCAGTATTTT.